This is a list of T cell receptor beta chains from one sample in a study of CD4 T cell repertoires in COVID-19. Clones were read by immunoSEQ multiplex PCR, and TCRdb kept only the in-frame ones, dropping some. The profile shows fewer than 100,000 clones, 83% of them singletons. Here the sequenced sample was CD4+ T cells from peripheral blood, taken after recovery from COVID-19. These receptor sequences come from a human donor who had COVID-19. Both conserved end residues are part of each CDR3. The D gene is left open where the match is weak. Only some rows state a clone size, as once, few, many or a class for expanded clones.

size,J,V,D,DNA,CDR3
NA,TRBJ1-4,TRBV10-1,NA,TGCGCCAGCCTCTCCGCAGACGGAAAACTGTTTTTT,CASLSADGKLFF
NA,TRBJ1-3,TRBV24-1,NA,TGTGCCACCGAGACAGAAACTTTCTCTGGAAACACCATATATTTT,CATETETFSGNTIYF
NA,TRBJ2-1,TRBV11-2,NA,TGTGCCAGCAGCCGGGGACGGGCCAATGAGCAGTTCTTC,CASSRGRANEQFF
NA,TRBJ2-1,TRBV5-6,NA,TGTGCCAGCAGCCAAGGACGGGTGAATGAGCAGTTCTTC,CASSQGRVNEQFF
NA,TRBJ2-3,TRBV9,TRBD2,TGTGCCAGCAATTGGGGGGGAGGAGGCACAGATACGCAGTATTTT,CASNWGGGGTDTQYF
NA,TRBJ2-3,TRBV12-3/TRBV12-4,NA,TGTGCCAGCAGTTTTTTCAGGACGGGTACGCAGTATTTT,CASSFFRTGTQYF
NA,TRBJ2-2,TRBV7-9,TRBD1,TGTGCCAGCAGCTTAGGACAGGGGGCAGCCTACACCGGGGAGCTGTTTTTT,CASSLGQGAAYTGELFF
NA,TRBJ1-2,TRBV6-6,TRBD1,TGTGCCAGCAAGCCGGACAGGGAAAGTGGCTACACCTTC,CASKPDRESGYTF
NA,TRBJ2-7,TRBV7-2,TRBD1,TGTGCCAGCAGCTGGGGGGGGACAGGGTCCTACGAGCAGTACTTC,CASSWGGTGSYEQYF
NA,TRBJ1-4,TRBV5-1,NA,TGCGCCAGCAGCTTGGGCGGGGCAACTAATGAAAAACTGTTTTTT,CASSLGGATNEKLFF
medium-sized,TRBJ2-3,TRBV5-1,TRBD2,TGCGCCAGCAGCTTTGCGGGAGCGATCACAGATACGCAGTATTTT,CASSFAGAITDTQYF
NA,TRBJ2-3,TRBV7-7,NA,TGTGCCAGCAGCTTACTTGGGGCTAGCACAGATACGCAGTATTTT,CASSLLGASTDTQYF
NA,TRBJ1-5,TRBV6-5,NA,TGTGCCAGCAACCCAGGGCTAGGCAATCAGCCCCAGCATTTT,CASNPGLGNQPQHF
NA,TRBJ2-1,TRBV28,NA,TGTGCCAGCAGCCCGGGGGCCTACAATGAGCAGTTCTTC,CASSPGAYNEQFF
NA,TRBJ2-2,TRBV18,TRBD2,TGTGCCAGCTCACCAAAGGGTCTAGCGGCAGAGCTGTTTTTT,CASSPKGLAAELFF
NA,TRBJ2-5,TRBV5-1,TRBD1,TGCGCCAGCAGCTTGGAGGGACAGGGCCAAGAGACCCAGTACTTC,CASSLEGQGQETQYF
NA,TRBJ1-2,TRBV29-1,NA,TGCAGCGTTCCACGGGGGCTTGGCTACACCTTC,CSVPRGLGYTF
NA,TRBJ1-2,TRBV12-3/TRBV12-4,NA,TGTGCCAGCAGTTTAAAGGGGTATGGCTACACCTTC,CASSLKGYGYTF
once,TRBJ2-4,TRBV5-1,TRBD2,TGCGCCAGCAGCTTGGGCAGTAGCGGGAGAGGAATTCAGTACTTC,CASSLGSSGRGIQYF
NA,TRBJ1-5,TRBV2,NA,TGTGCCAGCAGTAGCGAAACTACTCCGACTCTCAGCAATCAGCCCCAGCATTTT,CASSSETTPTLSNQPQHF
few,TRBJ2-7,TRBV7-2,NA,TGTGCCAGCAAAGGACATCATTCCGCGACGGGGGAGCAGTACTTC,CASKGHHSATGEQYF
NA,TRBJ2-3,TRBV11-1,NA,TGTGCCAGCAGCTTAGGGCTAGTGGGTACGCAGTATTTT,CASSLGLVGTQYF
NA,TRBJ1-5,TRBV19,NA,TGTGCCAGTAGTATGAGGCAGGGCAATCAGCCCCAGCATTTT,CASSMRQGNQPQHF
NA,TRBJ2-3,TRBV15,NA,TGTGCCACCAGCAGGGGGTGGGGGGAGAGCACAGATACGCAGTATTTT,CATSRGWGESTDTQYF
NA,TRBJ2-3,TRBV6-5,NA,TGTGCCAGCAGTTACGCCTTTGGAGGGGCTACAGATACGCAGTATTTT,CASSYAFGGATDTQYF
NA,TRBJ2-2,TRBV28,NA,TGTGCCAGCAGCCTAAGAGGGCAGGGCAAAGGGGAGCTGTTTTTT,CASSLRGQGKGELFF
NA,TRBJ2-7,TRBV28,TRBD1,TGTGCCAGCAGCACTCGGACAGGGTGGAAATTC,CASSTRTGWKF
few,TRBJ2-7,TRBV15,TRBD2,TGTGAACCGAGGCCTGTCACTAGCGGGACGTCGAGCTACGAGCAGTACTTC,CEPRPVTSGTSSYEQYF
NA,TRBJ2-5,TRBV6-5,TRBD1,TGTGCCAGCAGTTACTCCGGGACAGGGCAAGAGACCCAGTACTTC,CASSYSGTGQETQYF